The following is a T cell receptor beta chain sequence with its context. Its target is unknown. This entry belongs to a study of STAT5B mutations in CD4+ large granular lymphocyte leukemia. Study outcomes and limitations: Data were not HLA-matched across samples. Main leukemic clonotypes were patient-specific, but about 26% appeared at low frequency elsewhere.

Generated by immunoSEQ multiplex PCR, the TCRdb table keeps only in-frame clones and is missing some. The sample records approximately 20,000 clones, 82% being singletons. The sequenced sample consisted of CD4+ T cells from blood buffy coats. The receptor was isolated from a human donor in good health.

CDR3 sequence: CASSLTALNTEAFF. CDR3 sequence (DNA): TGTGCCAGCAGCTTAACAGCCTTGAACACTGAAGCTTTCTTT. This chain uses TRBV7-2 with TRBJ1-1; D is unresolved. The V end was cut by 2 bases, the J end by 0 bases, with 7 bases between. The CDR3 has 14 residues. The germline V gene encodes CDR1 SGHTA and CDR2 FQGNSA.